This TCR beta chain is drawn from a study of tumor and adjacent non-tumor tissue in lung cancer. On the study more broadly: The cohort had 12 to 13 adenocarcinoma, 2 squamous cell and 1 small cell patients. Aged about 31 to 85 years, patients included roughly eleven men and 4 to 6 women with stage I to III disease. Findings and caveats of the study: Significantly higher TCR diversity was found in tumor than normal lung.

This clonotype has only one observation. The antigen is unknown. A single base separates this from a much larger clone, so it may be a read error. TCRbeta libraries were built with three rounds of nested PCR, modified from ARM-PCR. TCRdb processed the multiplex PCR reads anew with MiXCR; each CDR3 protein has one entry. Found here are 60,000 to 85,000 distinct CDR3 sequences, 60% to 85% of them singletons; the top ten hold about an eighth. This CDR3 comprises 13 residues. The germline V gene encodes CDR1 DFQATT and CDR2 SNEGSKA (reference sequence). RNA was extracted from bulk tissue without any cell sorting. Between August and November 2014, newly diagnosed, chemotherapy-naive lung cancer patients underwent thoracic surgery in China.

This clonotype was obtained from a woman between 45 and 65 years old with non-small cell lung cancer. Sequencing was done on a sample of lung tumor tissue. The chain employs TRBV20-1 and TRBJ1-5; 9 bases line up with TRBD1. The CDR3 coding sequence is TGCAGTGCTAGGGGGACAGGGTATCAGCCCAAGCATTTT. Its protein product is CSARGTGYQPKHF.